This is a list of T cell receptor beta chains from one sample in a study of graft-versus-host responses after intestinal transplantation. Their recognized antigens are unknown. Some clones are missing from TCRdb's copy, which holds only in-frame ones; the method was immunoSEQ multiplex PCR. Of around 100,000 clones listed, roughly 87% are singletons. The sample here was unstimulated CD4+ T cells sorted from spleen or lymph node cells, taken before intestinal transplant. The receptors derive from a human donor who received an intestinal transplant. The CDR3 runs from the conserved cysteine through the conserved F or W. Fields, in order: CDR3 length, clone size, D gene, J gene, V gene, CDR3 protein, CDR3 DNA. The D gene is left open where the match is weak. Size is omitted from some rows. Given values are once, few, many or a class for expanded clones.

>13|few|NA|TRBJ1-1|TRBV9
CASSARGSTEAFF
TGTGCCAGCAGCGCCCGGGGGAGCACTGAAGCTTTCTTT
>16|NA|NA|TRBJ1-4|TRBV27
CASKYGPTATNEKLFF
TGTGCCAGCAAATACGGGCCGACAGCAACTAATGAAAAACTGTTTTTT
>13|NA|TRBD2|TRBJ2-1|TRBV14
CASSRAPGLSPFF
TGTGCCAGCAGCCGAGCACCGGGACTAAGCCCCTTCTTC
>16|NA|NA|TRBJ2-5|TRBV19
CASSPYRGGGQETQYF
TGTGCCAGTAGTCCCTACAGGGGAGGGGGCCAAGAGACCCAGTACTTC
>15|NA|NA|TRBJ1-2|TRBV27
CASSLEQGRINGYTF
TGTGCCAGCAGTTTAGAGCAGGGTAGGATCAATGGCTACACCTTC
>11|few|NA|TRBJ2-7|TRBV19
CARPSPYEQYF
TGTGCAAGGCCCAGCCCCTACGAGCAGTACTTC
>15|NA|TRBD2|TRBJ2-1|TRBV6-1
CASSVSGRRSNEQFF
TGTGCCAGCAGCGTTAGCGGGAGACGTAGCAATGAGCAGTTCTTC
>14|NA|NA|TRBJ2-1|TRBV5-1
CASSLGGWDNEQFF
TGCGCCAGCAGCTTGGGTGGGTGGGACAATGAGCAGTTCTTC
>11|once|NA|TRBJ2-5|TRBV18
CASSPEETQYF
TGTGCCAGCTCACCAGAAGAGACCCAGTACTTC
>13|once|NA|TRBJ2-3|TRBV9
CASSVEDTDTQYF
TGTGCCAGCAGCGTAGAAGACACAGATACGCAGTATTTT
>13|NA|NA|TRBJ1-1|TRBV7-9
CASSSPPILTAFF
TGTGCCAGCAGCTCTCCGCCCATACTAACAGCTTTCTTT
>17|NA|NA|TRBJ2-6|TRBV10-3
CAITDGRSSSGANVLTF
TGTGCCATCACAGACGGGAGATCGAGCTCTGGGGCCAACGTCCTGACTTTC
>13|NA|NA|TRBJ2-3|TRBV6-1
CASSDGTTDTQYF
TGTGCCAGCAGTGACGGGACAACAGATACGCAGTATTTT
>12|NA|NA|TRBJ2-3|TRBV5-1
CASSFLQDTQYF
TGCGCCAGCAGCTTTCTGCAAGATACGCAGTATTTT
>10|once|NA|TRBJ1-1|TRBV29-1
CSVDTDEAFF
TGCAGCGTTGATACTGACGAAGCTTTCTTT
>14|NA|NA|TRBJ1-5|TRBV2
CASSVQTEGQPQHF
TGTGCCAGCAGTGTACAGACAGAGGGGCAGCCCCAGCATTTT
>15|NA|NA|TRBJ2-7|TRBV5-4
CASSLGGHPGDEQYF
TGTGCCAGCAGCTTGGGAGGACATCCTGGGGACGAGCAGTACTTC
>14|NA|NA|TRBJ2-3|TRBV4-2
CASSPQGDTDTQYF
TGTGCCAGCAGCCCACAAGGGGACACAGATACGCAGTATTTT
>15|NA|NA|TRBJ2-7|TRBV10-3
CAISESNLATYEQYF
TGTGCCATCAGTGAGTCGAATCTAGCGACCTACGAGCAGTACTTC
>14|NA|NA|TRBJ1-1|TRBV7-9
CASMGSTLNTEAFF
TGTGCCAGCATGGGCAGCACTCTGAACACTGAAGCTTTCTTT
>13|NA|NA|TRBJ2-5|TRBV18
CASSPEWQETQYF
TGTGCCAGCTCACCAGAGTGGCAAGAGACCCAGTACTTC
>14|NA|NA|TRBJ1-5|TRBV10-3
CAISVQGANQPQHF
TGTGCCATCAGTGTGCAGGGAGCAAATCAGCCCCAGCATTTT
>15|once|NA|TRBJ2-3|TRBV7-2
CASSLAPGLADTQYF
TGTGCCAGCAGCTTAGCCCCGGGTCTGGCAGATACGCAGTATTTT
>14|NA|NA|TRBJ2-2|TRBV6-5
CASSYSLNTGELFF
TGTGCCAGCAGTTACAGTCTAAACACCGGGGAGCTGTTTTTT
>16|NA|NA|TRBJ2-7|TRBV7-9
CASSLGVANAHYEQYF
TGTGCCAGCAGCTTAGGAGTGGCTAATGCCCACTACGAGCAGTACTTC
>16|NA|NA|TRBJ2-2|TRBV21-1
CASSKGFPGEWGELFF
TGTGCCAGCAGCAAAGGTTTTCCAGGGGAATGGGGGGAGCTGTTTTTT
>12|NA|NA|TRBJ2-7|TRBV5-6
CASSQVVYEQYF
TGTGCCAGCAGCCAGGTCGTCTACGAGCAGTACTTC
>14|NA|NA|TRBJ1-6|TRBV9
CASSVGAYNSPLHF
TGTGCCAGCAGCGTGGGGGCCTATAATTCACCCCTCCACTTT
>15|NA|NA|TRBJ1-2|TRBV15
CATSRGWGTAYGYTF
TGTGCCACCAGCAGAGGTTGGGGGACGGCCTATGGCTACACCTTC
>14|NA|NA|TRBJ2-2|TRBV7-3
CASSKGHLTGELFF
TGTGCCAGCAGCAAGGGACACCTCACCGGGGAGCTGTTTTTT
>14|NA|NA|TRBJ1-6|TRBV27
CASSFRGRDSPLHF
TGTGCCAGCAGTTTTCGAGGGCGGGATTCACCCCTCCACTTT
>13|NA|NA|TRBJ1-1|TRBV13
CASSFGKITEAFF
TGTGCCAGCAGCTTTGGGAAAATTACTGAAGCTTTCTTT
>14|NA|NA|TRBJ2-3|TRBV7-3
CASSLQGGTDTQYF
TGTGCCAGCAGCTTACAGGGTGGGACAGATACGCAGTATTTT
>13|once|NA|TRBJ1-1|TRBV5-1
CASSPDLYTEAFF
TGCGCCAGCAGCCCGGACCTATACACTGAAGCTTTCTTT
>15|NA|NA|TRBJ1-1|TRBV7-6
CASSAGPRADTEAFF
TGTGCCAGCAGCGCAGGGCCACGCGCGGACACTGAAGCTTTCTTT
>15|NA|TRBD1|TRBJ1-1|TRBV2
CASTLQGAPNTEAFF
TGTGCCAGCACCTTACAGGGGGCCCCGAACACTGAAGCTTTCTTT
>17|once|NA|TRBJ2-1|TRBV5-1
CASSLGVLGSPKNEQFF
TGCGCCAGCAGCTTGGGCGTTTTGGGAAGCCCCAAAAATGAGCAGTTCTTC
>15|NA|TRBD2|TRBJ2-5|TRBV18
CASSPGLAGDQTQYF
TGTGCCAGCTCACCAGGACTAGCGGGAGATCAGACCCAGTACTTC
>18|NA|NA|TRBJ2-6|TRBV7-9
CASSLVGGGYSGANVLTF
TGTGCCAGCAGCTTAGTTGGAGGGGGCTACTCTGGGGCCAACGTCCTGACTTTC
>14|NA|TRBD2|TRBJ2-3|TRBV2
CATRLAGAIDTQYF
TGTGCCACCAGACTAGCGGGGGCGATAGATACGCAGTATTTT
>16|NA|NA|TRBJ2-3|TRBV9
CASSGGRGLRTDTQYF
TGTGCCAGCAGCGGAGGAAGGGGACTCCGCACAGATACGCAGTATTTT
>15|NA|NA|TRBJ1-1|TRBV28
CASSNGDFWGTEAFF
TGTGCCAGCAGTAATGGGGACTTTTGGGGCACTGAAGCTTTCTTT
>11|NA|NA|TRBJ2-5|TRBV2
CASSPQETQYF
TGTGCCAGCAGCCCCCAAGAGACCCAGTACTTC
>14|NA|NA|TRBJ2-7|TRBV29-1
CSVGAQRAAGEQYF
TGCAGCGTCGGGGCACAGCGGGCGGCAGGCGAGCAGTACTTC
>14|NA|NA|TRBJ1-4|TRBV6-5
CASRATVRYEKLFF
TGTGCCAGCAGAGCGACAGTCCGATATGAAAAACTGTTTTTT
>17|NA|TRBD2|TRBJ2-7|TRBV13
CASSSLPQLAEPYEQYF
TGTGCCAGCAGCTCACTGCCCCAACTAGCGGAACCCTACGAGCAGTACTTC
>15|NA|TRBD1|TRBJ2-2|TRBV6-1
CASSPRDRDTGELFF
TGTGCCAGCAGTCCCCGGGACAGGGATACCGGGGAGCTGTTTTTT
>18|NA|TRBD2|TRBJ2-3|TRBV18
CASSPPGTSGGPVDTQYF
TGTGCCAGCTCACCACCGGGGACTAGCGGGGGGCCAGTTGATACGCAGTATTTT
>13|NA|NA|TRBJ2-7|TRBV6-6
CATRHDTYYEQYF
TGTGCCACCCGACACGACACCTACTACGAGCAGTACTTC
>15|NA|TRBD1|TRBJ1-2|TRBV15
CATSSRQGVGYGYTF
TGTGCCACCAGCAGCCGACAGGGGGTAGGCTATGGCTACACCTTC
>17|NA|TRBD1|TRBJ2-4|TRBV6-1
CASSERDRVSAENIQYF
TGTGCCAGCAGTGAGCGGGACAGGGTTTCGGCGGAAAACATTCAGTACTTC
>16|NA|TRBD1|TRBJ1-2|TRBV5-4
CASSRGRGQGIYGYTF
TGTGCCAGCAGCCGTGGGAGGGGACAGGGAATCTATGGCTACACCTTC
>11|NA|NA|TRBJ1-1|TRBV18
CASSPLDGAFF
TGTGCCAGCTCACCCCTAGACGGAGCTTTCTTT
>17|NA|TRBD1|TRBJ2-5|TRBV7-9
CASSLSVTGVFGETQYF
TGTGCCAGCAGCTTATCTGTGACAGGGGTTTTTGGGGAGACCCAGTACTTC
>15|NA|NA|TRBJ2-5|TRBV10-1
CASNGIGCRRETQYF
TGCGCCAGCAATGGCATCGGGTGTAGAAGAGAGACCCAGTACTTC
>12|NA|NA|TRBJ2-3|TRBV19
CASSDRTDTQYF
TGTGCCAGTTCCGATCGCACAGATACGCAGTATTTT
>15|NA|NA|TRBJ2-7|TRBV5-1
CASSLEGMQGYEQYF
TGCGCCAGCAGCTTGGAGGGGATGCAAGGCTACGAGCAGTACTTC
>16|NA|TRBD1|TRBJ1-1|TRBV5-4
CASRPRTGFGSTEAFF
TGTGCCAGCAGACCTCGGACAGGGTTTGGTTCCACTGAAGCTTTCTTT
>13|NA|NA|TRBJ2-5|TRBV5-1
CASSLDNQETQYF
TGCGCCAGCAGCTTGGACAACCAAGAGACCCAGTACTTC